The 2 T cell receptor beta chains below all came from one sample that was sequenced in a study of blood T cell repertoires in COVID-19. Some clones are missing from TCRdb's copy, which holds only in-frame ones; the method was immunoSEQ multiplex PCR. This table holds about 26,000 clones, almost 90% found once. The sample taken for sequencing was peripheral blood. These receptors were collected from a human donor in a cohort sampled during active COVID-19.

The gene calls are TRBV18 and TRBJ1-1, with D possibly matching TRBD1 (5 bases). The CDR3 is made up of 15 amino acids. Trimming took 0 bases from V and 7 from J, leaving 15 bases between them. Germline V gives CDR1 KGHSH, CDR2 LQKENI. CDR3 in amino acids: CASSPPPPGRNEAFF. Here the CDR3 DNA reads TGTGCCAGCTCACCACCCCCCCCAGGGCGGAATGAAGCTTTCTTT.

This clone appeared a single time. The chain uses TRBV6-6 and TRBJ2-3, with TRBD1 as a possible D gene (5 bases). The germline V gene encodes CDR1 MNHNY and CDR2 SVGAGI (reference sequence). The CDR3 contains 15 residues. V lost 10 bases and J 2 bases, leaving 19 bases between the germline ends. CDR3 residues: CATRNPGKPTDTQYF. Here the CDR3 DNA reads TGTGCCACGCGAAACCCAGGGAAACCCACAGATACGCAGTATTTT.